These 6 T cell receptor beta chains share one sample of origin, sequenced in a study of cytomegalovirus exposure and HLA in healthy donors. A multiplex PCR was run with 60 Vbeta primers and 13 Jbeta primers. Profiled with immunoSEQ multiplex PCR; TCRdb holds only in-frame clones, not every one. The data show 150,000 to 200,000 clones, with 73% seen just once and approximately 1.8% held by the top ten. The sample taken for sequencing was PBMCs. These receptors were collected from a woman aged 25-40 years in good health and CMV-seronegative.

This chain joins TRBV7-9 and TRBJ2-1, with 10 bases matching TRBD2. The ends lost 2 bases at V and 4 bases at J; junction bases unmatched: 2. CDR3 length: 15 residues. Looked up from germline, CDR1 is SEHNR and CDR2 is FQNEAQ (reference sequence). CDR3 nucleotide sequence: TGTGCCAGCAGCTTAATGACTAGCGGGTACAATGAGCAGTTCTTC. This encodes CASSLMTSGYNEQFF.

The CDR3 sequence is CASSLALAGPYEQFF. The CDR3 nucleotides are TGCGCCAGCAGCTTGGCCCTAGCGGGGCCTTATGAGCAGTTCTTC. This chain uses TRBV5-1 with TRBJ2-1; 9 bases agree with TRBD2. The CDR3 spans 15 residues. V gave up 0 bases and J gave up 8 bases; unmatched junction bases: 6. From germline, CDR1 is SGHRS and CDR2 YFSETQ. Full variable domain (rest looked up from reference TRBV5-1 and TRBJ2-1): KAGVTQTPRYLIKTRGQQVTLSCSPISGHRSVSWYQQTPGQGLQFLFEYFSETQRNKGNFPGRFSGRQFSNSRSEMNVSTLELGDSALYLCASSLALAGPYEQFFGPGTRLTVL.

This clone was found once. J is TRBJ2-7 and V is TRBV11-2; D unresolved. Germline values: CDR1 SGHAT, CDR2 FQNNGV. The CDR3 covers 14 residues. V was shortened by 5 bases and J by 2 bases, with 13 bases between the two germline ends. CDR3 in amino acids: CASSPGPLPYEQYF. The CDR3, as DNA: TGTGCCAGCAGCCCGGGTCCCCTACCCTACGAGCAGTACTTC. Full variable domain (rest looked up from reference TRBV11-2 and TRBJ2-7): EAGVAQSPRYKIIEKRQSVAFWCNPISGHATLYWYQQILGQGPKLLIQFQNNGVVDDSQLPKDRFSAERLKGVDSTLKIQPAKLEDSAVYLCASSPGPLPYEQYFGPGTRLTVT.

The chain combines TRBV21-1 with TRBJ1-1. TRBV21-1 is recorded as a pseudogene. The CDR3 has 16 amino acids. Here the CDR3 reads CASSNYGAGGCTEAFF. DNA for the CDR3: TGTGCCAGCAGCAACTACGGGGCCGGAGGGTGCACTGAAGCTTTCTTT.

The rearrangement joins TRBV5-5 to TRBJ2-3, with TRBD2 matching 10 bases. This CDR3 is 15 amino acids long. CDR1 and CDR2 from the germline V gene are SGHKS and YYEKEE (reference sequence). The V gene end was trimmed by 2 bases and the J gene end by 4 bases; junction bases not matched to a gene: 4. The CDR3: CASSLAGGPPDTQYF. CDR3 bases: TGTGCCAGCAGCTTAGCGGGGGGGCCCCCAGATACGCAGTATTTT.

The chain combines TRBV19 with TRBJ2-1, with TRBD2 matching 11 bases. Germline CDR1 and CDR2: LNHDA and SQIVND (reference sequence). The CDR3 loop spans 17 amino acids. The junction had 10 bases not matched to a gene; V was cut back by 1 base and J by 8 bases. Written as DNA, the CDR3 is TGTGCCAGTAGTATAGGGCCGACTAGCGGGGTATCGGATGAGCAGTTCTTC. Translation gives CASSIGPTSGVSDEQFF.